Below are 20 T cell receptor beta chains sequenced from a single sample in a study of blood T cell repertoires in COVID-19. Clones were read by immunoSEQ multiplex PCR, and TCRdb kept only the in-frame ones, dropping some. The table lists about 70,000 clones, around 87% of them singletons. Sequenced material: peripheral blood. The receptors come from a woman younger than 35 with acute or convalescent COVID-19.

The rearrangement links TRBV28 to TRBJ1-3; D is unresolved. Trimming took 5 bases from V and 0 from J, leaving 11 bases between them. In germline, CDR1 is MDHEN, CDR2 SYDVKM. The CDR3 spans 15 residues. CDR3 bases: TGTGCCAGCAGTCGGGTGTCCTACTCTGGAAACACCATATATTTT. Its protein product is CASSRVSYSGNTIYF.

The chain carries TRBV5-4 and TRBJ2-7, with D possibly being TRBD1 (7 bases). CDR3 length: 13 residues. Trimming took off 4 bases at V and 4 bases at J, with 12 bases between the two ends. The germline V gene has CDR1 SGHNT and CDR2 YYREEE (reference sequence). The CDR3 nucleotides are TGTGCCAGCAGCAAGGAGGGGGCTTACGAGCAGTACTTC. The encoded protein is CASSKEGAYEQYF.

The chain combines TRBV27 with TRBJ1-5; D gene uncertain. V lost 0 bases, J lost 5 bases, and 5 bases lay in between. Germline CDR1 MNHEY, CDR2 SMNVEV (reference sequence). CDR3 length: 13 residues. Here the CDR3 DNA reads TGTGCCAGCAGTTTATCCCCCTATCAGCCCCAGCATTTT. It yields the protein CASSLSPYQPQHF.

This clone occurred once. This chain links TRBV7-2 with TRBJ2-3; D gene uncertain. The CDR3 contains 14 residues. The germline V and J ends were trimmed by 2 bases and 5 bases, with 11 bases remaining between them. The germline CDR1 and CDR2 sequences are SGHTA and FQGNSA. CDR3 residues: CASSLSRVGDTQYF. The DNA of the CDR3 is TGTGCCAGCAGCTTAAGCCGGGTTGGAGATACGCAGTATTTT.

This chain joins TRBV5-4 and TRBJ2-7, with a tentative D call TRBD2 (5 bases). Germline CDR1 SGHNT, CDR2 YYREEE (reference sequence). Between the trimmed V and J ends, which lost 0 bases and 2 bases, there was a span of 15 bases. CDR3 length: 16 amino acids. In nucleotides, the CDR3 is TGTGCCAGCAGCTTGGAACGGGTTGGGAGCACCTACGAGCAGTACTTC. Translating gives CASSLERVGSTYEQYF.

The rearrangement joins TRBV3-1 (or the pseudogene TRBV3-2) to TRBJ2-4, with D perhaps TRBD1 (6 bases). The ends were cut back, 1 base at V and 4 bases at J, with 11 bases in the middle. From germline, CDR1 is LGHDT and CDR2 YNNKEL (reference sequence). The CDR3 has 15 amino acids. The chain's CDR3 is CASSQGGLGKNIQYF. DNA of the CDR3: TGTGCCAGCAGCCAAGGGGGGCTTGGGAAAAACATTCAGTACTTC.

This clone was seen only a few times. V usage is TRBV2 and J usage is TRBJ2-7; tentatively, D is TRBD1 (6 bases). Germline V CDR1 and CDR2: SNHLY, FYNNEI. Trimming cost V 6 bases and J 0 bases, with 9 bases left between them. The CDR3 consists of 13 residues. The CDR3 DNA reads as TGTGCCAGCAGGGACAGCAACTCCTACGAGCAGTACTTC. Residues: CASRDSNSYEQYF.

The chain carries TRBV3-1 (or the pseudogene TRBV3-2) and TRBJ1-1, with D possibly matching TRBD1 (6 bases). Germline CDR1 reads LGHDT; CDR2 reads YNNKEL (reference sequence). V was pared by 2 bases and J by 2 bases, with 12 bases between. This CDR3 region has 15 residues. This CDR3 reads CASSQNRAGNTEAFF. In DNA, the CDR3 is TGTGCCAGCAGCCAAAACAGGGCGGGTAACACTGAAGCTTTCTTT.

This clone was seen more than once but under ten times. V usage is TRBV2 and J usage is TRBJ2-3, with 8 nucleotides matching TRBD2. There are 15 residues in the CDR3. Germline CDR1 is SNHLY and CDR2 is FYNNEI. Trimming at V came to 9 bases and at J to 0 bases, leaving 8 bases not matched to a gene. Here the CDR3 reads CASRQTSGSTDTQYF. CDR3 DNA sequence: TGTGCCAGTCGACAAACTAGCGGTAGCACAGATACGCAGTATTTT. Full variable domain (remainder filled in from reference TRBV2 and TRBJ2-3): EPEVTQTPSHQVTQMGQEVILRCVPISNHLYFYWYRQILGQKVEFLVSFYNNEISEKSEIFDDQFSVERPDGSNFTLKIRSTKLEDSAMYFCASRQTSGSTDTQYFGPGTRLTVL.

The CDR3 reads CASSLGGGRSSYEQYF. The CDR3 DNA reads TGCGCCAGCAGCCTGGGAGGGGGCCGGAGCTCCTACGAGCAGTACTTC. The chain is built from TRBV5-1 and TRBJ2-7; D possibly matches TRBD1 or TRBD2 (7 bases each). Trimming stripped 4 bases from V and 0 bases from J, with 17 bases between. The germline V gene has CDR1 SGHRS and CDR2 YFSETQ. This CDR3 contains 16 residues.

To note about this clone: Mismatch with germline at one junction end may stem from a read error. The V and J genes are TRBV24-1 and TRBJ2-2; D unresolved. Germline V lookup: CDR1 KGHDR, CDR2 SFDVKD. The CDR3 is made up of 15 amino acids. The CDR3 coding sequence is TGTGCCGCCAGTGATCCAATGCGGAGCGTCGGGGAGCTGTTTTTT. Encoded protein: CAASDPMRSVGELFF.

This clone was detected once. This chain joins TRBV30 and TRBJ1-1; the match to TRBD1 covers 12 bases. V trimming: 2 bases; J trimming: 7 bases; junction bases outside the gene matches: 17. Looked up from germline, CDR1 is GTSNPN and CDR2 is SVGIG (reference sequence). The CDR3 has 18 amino acids. The CDR3: CAWSRSLSGTGGRNEAFF. CDR3 DNA sequence: TGTGCCTGGAGTCGGTCGCTCTCAGGGACAGGGGGCCGAAATGAAGCTTTCTTT.

The chain joins TRBV19 to TRBJ1-2, with TRBD1 matching over 8 bases. The CDR3 is made up of 13 amino acids. Germline assignment: CDR1 LNHDA and CDR2 SQIVND (reference sequence). The trim removed 6 bases at V and 8 bases at J, leaving 8 bases unmatched. The CDR3 sequence: CASRAQGALGYTF. The CDR3, as DNA: TGTGCCAGTAGAGCCCAGGGGGCTTTGGGCTACACCTTC.

The chain couples TRBV5-4 to TRBJ2-2; D unclear. Trimming pared 2 bases from V and 1 base from J, leaving 6 bases between. The CDR3 sequence is 14 residues long. Germline V gene data show CDR1 as SGHNT and CDR2 as YYREEE (reference sequence). CDR3 DNA: TGTGCCAGCAGCTTATCCAGGAACACCGGGGAGCTGTTTTTT. The encoded protein is CASSLSRNTGELFF.

The count of this clone is one. CDR3 sequence: CASSSLGWNDNEQFF. As DNA, the CDR3 is TGTGCCAGTAGTTCCTTGGGCTGGAACGACAATGAGCAGTTCTTC. The V call is TRBV19, the J call TRBJ2-1, with D unresolved. This CDR3 has 15 residues. Trimming took 5 bases from V and 5 from J, leaving 16 bases between them. The germline V gene encodes CDR1 LNHDA and CDR2 SQIVND (reference sequence).

The V gene is TRBV7-8, the J gene TRBJ2-5; D unresolved. V lost 3 bases and J 5 bases, leaving 16 bases between the germline ends. CDR1 is SGHVS, CDR2 FQNEAQ, per germline. The CDR3 is 15 residues long. The CDR3 sequence: CASSFRGRSHETQYF. DNA of the CDR3: TGTGCCAGCAGCTTCCGCGGCAGATCACATGAGACCCAGTACTTC.

The chain's CDR3 is CASSLQGGTEAFF. The DNA for the CDR3 is TGTGCCAGCAGCTTGCAGGGTGGCACTGAAGCTTTCTTT. The J gene is TRBJ1-1, the V gene TRBV5-4; maybe TRBD1 (5 bases). CDR3 length: 13 amino acids. V lost 1 base and J 4 bases, leaving 8 bases between the germline ends. Germline V CDR1 and CDR2: SGHNT, YYREEE (reference sequence).

V gene TRBV28 combines with J gene TRBJ2-5; 7 nucleotides match TRBD2. Germline CDR1 MDHEN, CDR2 SYDVKM. J lost 0 bases, V lost 7 bases, and 8 bases had no gene match. This CDR3 is built from 15 residues. Here the CDR3 DNA reads TGTGCCAGCACTTTCGGGCGGGGGTACCAAGAGACCCAGTACTTC. It encodes CASTFGRGYQETQYF.

The genes are TRBV4-3 and TRBJ2-5; TRBD2 might be the D (6 bases). This CDR3 region has 15 residues. Trimming stripped 3 bases from V and 2 bases from J, with 13 bases between. In germline, CDR1 is LGHNA, CDR2 YSLEER. CDR3 DNA: TGCGCCAGCAGCCAGGGCAGCGGGTTGCAAGAGACCCAGTACTTC. Amino acids: CASSQGSGLQETQYF.

The V and J genes are TRBV5-1 and TRBJ1-2; 7 bases are a match to TRBD1. Germline lookup yields CDR1 SGHRS and CDR2 YFSETQ. Losses at the gene ends were 5 bases for V and 8 bases for J; bases not matched to a gene: 9. The CDR3 has 13 residues. CDR3 sequence (DNA): TGCGCCAGCAGTCGTGACAGGGCGAGAGGCTACACCTTC. Encoded protein: CASSRDRARGYTF.